This TCR beta chain was identified during a study of T cell repertoires in cytomegalovirus infection. Study background: Recently identified HLA-C-restricted CMV epitopes and well-studied HLA-B-restricted CMV epitopes were used by the study. CMV infection plus the matching HLA type was flagged by public TCR beta signatures. Study results and caveats: Clonotypes of TCR beta that were HLA-C-restricted and CMV-specific dominated the ex vivo response.

TCRdb analysed the reads with MiXCR anew, one entry per CDR3 protein. The profile shows approximately 770,000 distinct CDR3 sequences, just under 30% of them singletons. Germline V lookup: CDR1 MNHNS, CDR2 SASEGT. The CDR3 loop spans 17 amino acids. The J segment lost 4 bases and the V segment lost 7 bases, leaving 16 bases of the junction unmatched. Worth noting for this clonotype: Its antigen is undetermined.

Sequenced here: cultured CD8+ T cells from PBMCs, sampled from culture after CMV antigen stimulation. The sequence derives from a human donor in good health (CMV status not recorded). Some clones in this sample may be carry-over from other donors' samples. The chain joins TRBV6-1 to TRBJ2-3, with 8 bases fitting TRBD1. Here the CDR3 reads CASISLRGTGSADTQYF. DNA for the CDR3: TGTGCCAGCATCTCACTACGGGGGACAGGTAGTGCAGATACGCAGTATTTT.